Listed here are 10 T cell receptor beta chains from one sample, sequenced in a study of T cell repertoires in cytomegalovirus infection. TCRdb used MiXCR to reprocess the reads, holding one entry per CDR3 protein. The data contain about 150,000 distinct CDR3 sequences, around a quarter of them singletons. The sample taken for sequencing was PBMCs. The receptors were gathered from a human donor in good health (CMV status not recorded). Some clones in this sample may be carry-over from other donors' samples.

This clonotype has more than one count but fewer than ten. The V call is TRBV20-1, the J call TRBJ1-2; D unclear. Trimming took 4 bases from V and 0 from J, leaving 9 bases between them. This CDR3 contains 13 residues. Per germline, CDR1 DFQATT and CDR2 SNEGSKA (reference sequence). CDR3: CSANRETNYGYTF. In nucleotides, the CDR3 is TGCAGTGCTAACCGGGAAACTAACTATGGCTACACCTTC.

This clonotype was recorded a few times. The genes are TRBV12-3 or TRBV12-4 and TRBJ1-5, with a possible D match to TRBD1 (6 bases). The CDR3 runs to 17 residues. V gave up 4 bases and J gave up 0 bases, with 16 bases separating them. As DNA, the CDR3 is TGTGCCAGCAGTTCAGGGGAAGTTCCTTATAGCAATCAGCCCCAGCATTTT. Its protein product is CASSSGEVPYSNQPQHF.

The J gene is TRBJ1-1, the V gene TRBV19; the match to TRBD1 covers 9 bases. Trimming at V came to 3 bases and at J to 4 bases, leaving 3 bases not matched to a gene. Germline assignment: CDR1 LNHDA and CDR2 SQIVND (reference sequence). The CDR3 is 14 amino acids. The CDR3 reads CASSIGTGTTEAFF. In DNA, the CDR3 is TGTGCCAGTAGTATCGGGACAGGGACCACTGAAGCTTTCTTT.

The chain links TRBV19 to TRBJ1-1; D uncertain. The CDR3 length is 13 residues. The V gene's germline CDR1 is LNHDA and CDR2 SQIVND (reference sequence). Trimming removed 2 bases at V and 1 base at J, with 5 bases between. CDR3 residues: CASSIKENTEAFF. The DNA for the CDR3 is TGTGCCAGTAGTATAAAGGAGAACACTGAAGCTTTCTTT.

This clonotype showed up many times. This rearrangement joins TRBV7-2 to TRBJ2-5, with D possibly being TRBD2 (6 bases). The CDR3 length is 15 residues. From germline, CDR1 is SGHTA and CDR2 FQGNSA. V was cut by 1 base and J by 5 bases, with 14 bases left in between. CDR3 residues: CASSLGGGAVETQYF. The DNA for the CDR3 is TGTGCCAGCAGCTTAGGAGGAGGGGCGGTGGAGACCCAGTACTTC. Together with reference TRBV7-2 and TRBJ2-5, the CDR3 gives the full variable domain: GAGVSQSPSNKVTEKGKDVELRCDPISGHTALYWYRQSLGQGLEFLIYFQGNSAPDKSGLPSDRFSAERTGGSVSTLTIQRTQQEDSAVYLCASSLGGGAVETQYFGPGTRLLVL.

The chain combines TRBV7-9 with TRBJ1-5, with 7 bases fitting TRBD1. The length of the CDR3 is 13 residues. CDR1 is SEHNR, CDR2 FQNEAQ, per germline (reference sequence). V was clipped by 8 bases and J by 7 bases; unmatched bases: 8. CDR3 loop: CASRGGSGQPQHF. The CDR3 coding sequence is TGTGCCAGCCGAGGGGGCTCGGGGCAGCCCCAGCATTTT. The whole variable domain, remainder taken from reference TRBV7-9 and TRBJ1-5, is DTGVSQNPRHKITKRGQNVTFRCDPISEHNRLYWYRQTLGQGPEFLTYFQNEAQLEKSRLLSDRFSAERPKGSFSTLEIQRTEQGDSAMYLCASRGGSGQPQHFGDGTRLSIL.

V usage is TRBV20-1 and J usage is TRBJ1-5; 8 nucleotides line up with TRBD1. With 7 bases clipped from V and 7 bases from J, the junction kept 9 bases outside the gene matches. The germline gives CDR1 DFQATT, CDR2 SNEGSKA (reference sequence). The CDR3 has 13 residues. CDR3 loop: CSVTTGAAQPQHF. CDR3 bases: TGCAGTGTTACGACAGGGGCAGCGCAGCCCCAGCATTTT.

In this sample, this clonotype turned up a few times. The chain links TRBV6-1 to TRBJ2-5; 7 nucleotides match TRBD2. V lost 4 bases and J lost 0; bases outside the gene matches: 2. This CDR3 has 14 residues. Per germline, CDR1 MNHNS and CDR2 SASEGT. The CDR3 nucleotides read TGTGCCAGCAGTGCCGGGACTAACCAAGAGACCCAGTACTTC. Amino acid sequence: CASSAGTNQETQYF.

This clonotype has just a few counts. The J gene is TRBJ2-1, the V gene TRBV6-6; the match to TRBD1 covers 9 bases. This CDR3 region has 21 residues. Germline V gene lookup returns CDR1 MNHNY and CDR2 SVGAGI (reference sequence). Trimming took 0 bases from V and 4 from J; bases not matched to a gene: 19. The CDR3 sequence: CASSYSTGTGWVGSSYNEQFF. CDR3 DNA sequence: TGTGCCAGCAGTTACTCGACGGGGACAGGGTGGGTTGGGTCCTCATACAATGAGCAGTTCTTC.

This clonotype was found many times. The rearrangement links TRBV14 to TRBJ1-1; D is unresolved. This CDR3 has 13 amino acids. V lost 4 bases and J 0 bases, leaving 6 bases between the germline ends. Germline V gives CDR1 SGHDN, CDR2 FVKESK. The DNA for the CDR3 is TGTGCCAGCAGCCTTCAGGTGAACACTGAAGCTTTCTTT. Its protein is CASSLQVNTEAFF.